This TCR beta chain was recovered during a study of T cell responses to AZD1222 COVID-19 vaccine. Study conclusions and caveats: Unmutated variant regions reportedly attract nearly half of all spike-specific TCRs. Breadth and depth of Spike-specific TCRs rose after two AZD1222 doses.

For this clone: Its antigen is not identified.

V trimming: 2 bases; J trimming: 4 bases; junction bases outside the gene matches: 6. This CDR3 contains 15 residues. Germline assignment: CDR1 SGHRS and CDR2 YFSETQ. Data came from immunoSEQ multiplex PCR; TCRdb stores just in-frame clones and leaves some out. The profile shows 130,000 or so clones, 65% to 90% of them singletons. The material sequenced was peripheral blood, taken 28 days after the second AZD1222 dose. The receptor's source is an adult who received the AZD1222 COVID-19 vaccine. J is TRBJ1-2 and V is TRBV5-1; 9 nucleotides agree with TRBD1. The DNA of the CDR3 is TGCGCCAGCAGCTTAGAAACAGGGGGCGCCTATGGCTACACCTTC. Protein product: CASSLETGGAYGYTF.